These 8 T cell receptor beta chains were sequenced from one sample in a study of a mutant IDH1 vaccine in newly diagnosed glioma (dated by TCRdb to the early 2020s). Their target antigens are unknown. Receptor libraries were prepared by the immunoSEQ multiplex PCR assay. This immuneACCESS table, as held by TCRdb, lists in-frame sequences with V and J called but not all clones. Of the missing ones, under half trace to an unresolved V gene in checked studies; the others have no known cause. This sample is represented by over 60,000 clones; 81% of them were singletons. The top ten hold 4.5% to 6% of the sample. The meaning of the sample's time point label: week 35, safety follow-up. Each vaccine dose was 300 ug of a 20-mer mutant IDH1 peptide in Montanide, given subcutaneously with topical imiquimod. The specimen was PBMCs, collected from a glioma patient whose treatment included an IDH1 peptide vaccine. These receptors originate from a man aged 40-49 years with glioma.

This clone was seen a single time. The chain joins TRBV11-2 to TRBJ1-3, with 7 bases that match TRBD1. Germline CDR1 reads SGHAT; CDR2 reads FQNNGV. V shed 0 bases, J shed 4 bases, and the junction held 9 bases outside the gene matches. The CDR3 consists of 17 residues. This chain's CDR3 is CASSLEDWRTGGNTIYF. Here the CDR3 DNA reads TGTGCCAGCAGCTTAGAAGATTGGAGGACAGGAGGAAACACCATATATTTT.

The gene calls are TRBV18 and TRBJ1-4; no reliable D call. The V end lost 3 bases, the J end lost 1 base, and 9 bases lay between the germline ends. Germline loops: CDR1 KGHSH, CDR2 LQKENI. The length of the CDR3 is 15 residues. CDR3 in amino acids: CASSPRKGTNEKLFF. In DNA, the CDR3 is TGTGCCAGCTCACCCCGAAAGGGAACTAATGAAAAACTGTTTTTT.

The rearrangement uses TRBV30 and TRBJ1-4; D gene unclear. The germline gives CDR1 GTSNPN, CDR2 SVGIG (reference sequence). The CDR3 consists of 14 residues. Trimming took 3 bases from V and 5 from J, leaving 13 bases between them. The CDR3 coding sequence is TGTGCCTGGAGATCGGACCTCAAAAATGAAAAACTGTTTTTT. This encodes CAWRSDLKNEKLFF.

This clone came up a few times. This sequence joins TRBV5-1 and TRBJ1-4, with 7 positions matching TRBD1. The J segment lost 3 bases and the V segment lost 6 bases, leaving 11 bases of the junction unmatched. Germline lookup yields CDR1 SGHRS and CDR2 YFSETQ. The CDR3 spans 16 residues. This CDR3 is CASKLVAGTANEKLFF. As DNA, the CDR3 is TGCGCCAGCAAATTAGTCGCCGGGACAGCTAATGAAAAACTGTTTTTT.

This clone was seen just once. At one of its ends the junction is not consistent with the germline gene, which may arise from a read error. The chain links TRBV7-7 to TRBJ2-6; the match to TRBD1 covers 12 bases. The CDR3 covers 18 residues. Germline CDR1 reads SSHAT; CDR2 reads FNYEAQ (reference sequence). CDR3 sequence reads: CASSLAGTGGTGANVLTF. The CDR3 nucleotides read TGTGCTAGCAGCTTGGCCGGGACAGGGGGCACTGGGGCCAACGTCCTGACTTTC.

CDR3 region: CASSVGPSGTGTGELFF. In DNA form, the CDR3 reads TGTGCCAGCAGCGTAGGACCTAGCGGGACGGGCACCGGGGAGCTGTTTTTT. The V call is TRBV9, the J call TRBJ2-2, with 9 bases lining up with TRBD2. Germline-derived CDR1 and CDR2 are SGDLS and YYNGEE. Trimming removed 0 bases from V and 4 bases from J; junction bases left unmatched: 7. This CDR3 comprises 17 residues.

The chain recombines TRBV4-2 with TRBJ2-7; D unclear. V lost 4 bases and J 3 bases, leaving 16 bases between the germline ends. There are 15 residues in the CDR3. Germline loops: CDR1 LGHNA, CDR2 YNFKEQ. The CDR3 nucleotides read TGTGCCAGCAGCCTCCTTTTGTGGGCGAACTACGAGCAGTACTTC. This translates into CASSLLLWANYEQYF.

This chain joins TRBV5-1 and TRBJ1-1; no clear D gene. CDR1 is SGHRS, CDR2 YFSETQ, per germline. Trimming stripped 0 bases from V and 3 bases from J, with 9 bases between. The CDR3 is 14 residues long. CDR3 sequence (DNA): TGCGCCAGCAGCTTGGTGCGGGTAGACACTGAAGCTTTCTTT. Residues: CASSLVRVDTEAFF.